This T cell receptor (beta chain) was recovered during a study of neurological immune-mediated disorders. This clonotype was counted ten times or more. Its specificity is not known. General study results and limits: CDR3 amino acid sequences of expanded clones were not shared across subjects, a result suggesting private repertoires in all groups.

Unmatched junction bases numbered 7, after V lost 0 bases and J lost 3 bases. Germline loops: CDR1 MNHEY, CDR2 SVGEGT. This CDR3 spans 17 amino acids. TCRdb re-derived calls from the 5' RACE reads in MiXCR, one entry per CDR3 protein. This table has 72,000 or so distinct CDR3 sequences, 17% appearing once. The clonotype comes from a woman between 40 and 55 years old in good health. Input material: PBMCs. The chain joins TRBV6-2 or TRBV6-3 to TRBJ2-1, with 8 nucleotides matching TRBD2. The CDR3 region is CASSYSPISGIYNEQFF. CDR3 bases: TGTGCCAGCAGTTACTCCCCGATTAGCGGGATCTACAATGAGCAGTTCTTC.